What follows describes a single T cell receptor (beta chain). Its antigen specificity is not known. No qualities accompany the bases; no much larger clone lies one base away. Based on the germline V gene (reference sequence), the CDR1 and CDR2 sequences are LNHNV and YYDKDF. Cut back by 5 bases and 2 bases, the V and J ends lie 21 bases apart. The CDR3, from cysteine to phenylalanine, totals 17 residues. Kept here is only the CDR3 DNA, which spans 51 bases and is read in frame from base 1. The data were taken from a study of PD-1 blockade in mismatch repair-deficient tumors (TCRdb year 2017). Some background on the complete study: Between September 2013 and late 2016, the trial enrolled approximately 90 consecutive patients with some eleven types of mismatch repair-deficient cancer, all of whom had received prior treatment and were progressing. Deep sequencing of TCR CDR3 regions was used to track tumor-associated T cell clones in peripheral blood of patients responding to PD-1 blockade.

Here is what the overall study found, with its caveats: After pembrolizumab, tumor-resident clones, which were often undetectable in blood before treatment, expanded rapidly and then contracted, generally ahead of radiologic responses.

Mismatch repair deficiency in every enrolled patient was established by polymerase chain reaction or immunohistochemistry. TCR sequencing was carried out for a few patients who responded to pembrolizumab therapy. The phase II trial prospectively tested pembrolizumab PD-1 blockade in advanced mismatch repair-deficient cancers regardless of tissue of origin. Peripheral blood T cell samples were gathered serially, both before PD-1 blockade started and at multiple time points afterward. Blood sampling times were expressed in weeks after the first pembrolizumab dose. Preparation of the library involved the immunoSEQ multiplex PCR assay. TCRdb mirrors the immuneACCESS table, restricted to in-frame sequences. Some clones are absent from its copies; in checked studies, under half trace to an unresolved V gene, and the reason for the others is unknown. This sample holds some 120,000 clones; around nine tenths were observed only once. 10% to 15% of the sample rests with the top ten.

This material consisted of peripheral blood, taken about 17 months after starting pembrolizumab. The rearranged chain carries TRBV15 and TRBJ1-1; the D segment cannot be called with confidence. This clonotype originated in an adult with mismatch repair-deficient cancer. Here the CDR3 is given as CATSGPLWAGGNTEAFF. At the DNA level, the sequence is TGTGCCACCAGCGGCCCTTTGTGGGCGGGAGGTAACACTGAAGCTTTCTTT.